The 19 T cell receptor beta chains below come from one sample, sequenced in a study of T-cell reconstitution after alpha-beta-depleted transplantation in children. The authors prepared the TCRbeta library with unique molecular identifiers. Via MiXCR, TCRdb re-called the PCR reads, giving one row per CDR3 protein. The sample gives around 480,000 distinct CDR3 sequences, 32% of which show up once; about 2.3% is in the top ten. The source material was PBMCs from the stem cell graft donor, sampled from the stem cell graft. The origin of the receptors is a human donor who donated a stem cell graft to a child with aplastic anemia.

This chain joins TRBV4-3 and TRBJ1-2; D perhaps matches TRBD1 (6 bases). The CDR3 length is 18 residues. CDR1 is LGHNA, CDR2 YSLEER, per germline. V was shortened by 1 base and J by 4 bases, with 22 bases between the two germline ends. CDR3 loop: CASSQGRMRTALTYGYTF. CDR3 sequence (DNA): TGCGCCAGCAGCCAAGGTCGCATGAGGACAGCCCTTACCTATGGCTACACCTTC.

This clonotype was found a few times. The chain employs TRBV5-1 and TRBJ2-1; D tentatively reads TRBD1 or TRBD2 (5 bases each). The CDR3 spans 16 residues. V was pared by 4 bases and J by 6 bases, with 20 bases between. The germline V gene encodes CDR1 SGHRS and CDR2 YFSETQ. The CDR3 protein is CASSPQGPPSGNEQFF. The CDR3 nucleotides are TGCGCCAGCAGCCCTCAGGGACCCCCTTCTGGCAATGAGCAGTTCTTC.

This rearrangement joins TRBV13 to TRBJ2-1, with 13 bases lining up with TRBD2. Trimming took 5 bases from V and 14 from J; bases not matched to a gene: 15. Germline V gene data show CDR1 as PRHDT and CDR2 as FYEKMQ (reference sequence). There are 16 residues in the CDR3. Here the CDR3 reads CASSERLAGGGMMKFF. The DNA of the CDR3 is TGTGCCAGCAGCGAACGACTAGCGGGAGGTGGAATGATGAAGTTCTTC.

This clonotype was seen a handful of times. This sequence joins TRBV19 and TRBJ2-3, with D possibly TRBD2 on 6 matching bases. Trimming removed 7 bases at V and 1 base at J, with 15 bases between. Germline lookup yields CDR1 LNHDA and CDR2 SQIVND (reference sequence). The CDR3 sequence is 15 residues long. CDR3 coding DNA: TGTGCCAGTAAGTCCGGGCGGGGACGCACAGATACGCAGTATTTT. It translates to CASKSGRGRTDTQYF.

This chain uses TRBV6-1 with TRBJ2-1, with TRBD2 matching 14 bases. V trimming: 6 bases; J trimming: 3 bases; junction bases outside the gene matches: 4. Germline V gives CDR1 MNHNS, CDR2 SASEGT. The CDR3 covers 16 residues. CDR3 region: CASRGLAGESYNEQFF. CDR3 coding DNA: TGTGCCAGCAGGGGACTAGCGGGAGAGAGCTACAATGAGCAGTTCTTC.

The V gene is TRBV18, the J gene TRBJ1-4; 7 bases are shared with TRBD1. The germline V gene encodes CDR1 KGHSH and CDR2 LQKENI. The length of the CDR3 is 16 residues. Trimming cost V 6 bases and J 6 bases; bases outside gene matches: 13. DNA of the CDR3: TGTGCCAGCTCTCAAACGAGACAGGGCTTGGATGAAAAACTGTTTTTT. Encoded protein: CASSQTRQGLDEKLFF.

The chain employs TRBV2 and TRBJ2-7; possible D gene TRBD1, 6 bases. CDR1 is SNHLY and CDR2 is FYNNEI in the germline V gene. Trimming removed 2 bases from V and 2 bases from J, with 13 bases in between. The length of the CDR3 is 15 residues. Here the CDR3 reads CASSEWAGATYEQYF. The DNA for the CDR3 is TGTGCCAGCAGTGAATGGGCAGGGGCCACCTACGAGCAGTACTTC.

This clonotype was counted a few times. The rearrangement joins TRBV6-5 to TRBJ2-1, with D unresolved. CDR1 MNHEY and CDR2 SVGAGI come from the germline V gene. This CDR3 is built from 16 residues. V was clipped by 0 bases and J by 6 bases, with 15 bases between them. In DNA form, the CDR3 reads TGTGCCAGCAGTTACTCGATAGGTCTGAGATTCAATGAGCAGTTCTTC. Its protein is CASSYSIGLRFNEQFF.

This clonotype was seen a handful of times. V is TRBV9 and J is TRBJ1-2, with D maybe TRBD1 (6 bases). Trimming removed 0 bases at V and 4 bases at J, with 7 bases between. The CDR3 spans 13 residues. CDR1 is SGDLS and CDR2 is YYNGEE in the germline V gene. DNA for the CDR3: TGTGCCAGCAGCGTAGAGGACAGCTATGGCTACACCTTC. Amino acid sequence: CASSVEDSYGYTF.

The V call is TRBV16, the J call TRBJ1-5; D may be TRBD1 (6 bases). Trimming removed 5 bases at V and 0 bases at J, with 17 bases between. The CDR3 has 17 amino acids. Germline V gene sequence: CDR1 KGHSY, CDR2 FQNENV. The chain's CDR3 is CASSSTQGFASNQPQHF. The DNA for the CDR3 is TGTGCCAGCAGCTCAACCCAGGGGTTTGCTAGCAATCAGCCCCAGCATTTT.

The rearrangement uses TRBV7-9 and TRBJ1-5; 8 nucleotides line up with TRBD1. Trimming at V came to 0 bases and at J to 7 bases, leaving 5 bases not matched to a gene. Germline CDR1 reads SEHNR; CDR2 reads FQNEAQ (reference sequence). The CDR3 is 15 residues long. The CDR3 is CASSLADRAGQPQHF. CDR3 coding DNA: TGTGCCAGCAGCTTAGCGGACAGGGCGGGCCAGCCCCAGCATTTT.

The J gene is TRBJ2-7, the V gene TRBV30; 8 nucleotides line up with TRBD1. CDR3 length: 15 amino acids. After removal of 0 bases from V and 0 bases from J, the junction contained 4 bases not matched to a gene. The germline CDR1 and CDR2 sequences are GTSNPN and SVGIG (reference sequence). The CDR3 here is CAWSVATGVSYEQYF. The CDR3 region has the DNA TGTGCCTGGAGTGTAGCGACAGGGGTCTCCTACGAGCAGTACTTC.

This clonotype was recorded a few times. The chain combines TRBV7-2 with TRBJ1-2; 10 bases map to TRBD1. The germline V gene has CDR1 SGHTA and CDR2 FQGNSA. The CDR3 has 17 residues. Unmatched junction bases numbered 7, after V lost 2 bases and J lost 1 base. The CDR3 protein is CASSLTGTGVLNYGYTF. For the CDR3, the DNA is TGTGCCAGCAGCTTAACCGGGACAGGGGTTCTTAACTATGGCTACACCTTC. Supplemented by reference TRBV7-2 and TRBJ1-2, the full variable domain reads GAGVSQSPSNKVTEKGKDVELRCDPISGHTALYWYRQSLGQGLEFLIYFQGNSAPDKSGLPSDRFSAERTGGSVSTLTIQRTQQEDSAVYLCASSLTGTGVLNYGYTFGSGTRLTVV.

This clonotype occurred a few times. The rearrangement joins TRBV7-9 to TRBJ1-5; maybe TRBD1 (5 bases). Trimming removed 1 base from V and 5 bases from J, with 15 bases in between. CDR3 size: 16 residues. Germline-derived CDR1 and CDR2 are SEHNR and FQNEAQ (reference sequence). The CDR3 nucleotides read TGTGCCAGCAGCTTAGAGGGCAGGGTAGGAGATCAGCCCCAGCATTTT. It yields the protein CASSLEGRVGDQPQHF.

The V call is TRBV29-1, the J call TRBJ1-4; D gene uncertain. CDR3 length: 13 residues. CDR1 and CDR2 (germline): SQVTM, ANQGSEA. Trimming removed 2 bases from V and 6 bases from J, with 10 bases in between. The CDR3 coding sequence is TGCAGCGTTGAATCGTGGAGGGATGAAAAACTGTTTTTT. Protein product: CSVESWRDEKLFF. The whole variable domain, filled in from reference TRBV29-1 and TRBJ1-4, reads SAVISQKPSRDICQRGTSLTIQCQVDSQVTMMFWYRQQPGQSLTLIATANQGSEATYESGFVIDKFPISRPNLTFSTLTVSNMSPEDSSIYLCSVESWRDEKLFFGSGTQLSVL.

This clonotype has more than one count but fewer than ten. The J gene is TRBJ2-1, the V gene TRBV7-2; no firm D call. Per the germline V gene, CDR1 is SGHTA and CDR2 is FQGNSA. The V end lost 8 bases, the J end lost 2 bases, and 16 bases lay between the germline ends. This CDR3 comprises 15 residues. The CDR3 spells CASFPKTGPYNEQFF. The CDR3 DNA reads TGTGCCAGCTTTCCCAAAACCGGGCCCTACAATGAGCAGTTCTTC.

The sample holds a few counts of this clonotype. V gene TRBV20-1 combines with J gene TRBJ2-1, with 9 bases fitting TRBD1. CDR1 is DFQATT and CDR2 is SNEGSKA in the germline V gene (reference sequence). V lost 6 bases to trimming and J lost 4 bases; unmatched junction nucleotides: 7. This CDR3 comprises 14 residues. DNA of the CDR3: TGCAGTGCAGCCGGGACAGGGATGTACAATGAGCAGTTCTTC. The encoded protein is CSAAGTGMYNEQFF.

V gene TRBV20-1 combines with J gene TRBJ2-2; 9 nucleotides align to TRBD1. The germline gives CDR1 DFQATT, CDR2 SNEGSKA (reference sequence). The CDR3 is 15 amino acids. With 0 bases clipped from V and 6 bases from J, the junction kept 5 bases outside the gene matches. The CDR3 DNA follows: TGCAGTGCTAGAGATGACAGGGGGGCAGCCGGGGAGCTGTTTTTT. The encoded protein is CSARDDRGAAGELFF.

The chain combines TRBV4-3 with TRBJ1-1; 8 bases are a match to TRBD1. CDR1 LGHNA and CDR2 YSLEER come from the germline V gene. J gave up 2 bases and V 1 base, and 12 bases lay outside the gene matches. The CDR3 length is 18 residues. The CDR3 loop reads CASSQARLGTGRNTEAFF. The DNA for the CDR3 is TGCGCCAGCAGCCAAGCCCGTCTTGGGACAGGTAGAAACACTGAAGCTTTCTTT.